These 22 T cell receptor beta chains were sequenced from one sample in a study of T-cell reconstitution after alpha-beta-depleted transplantation in children. The library targeted TCRbeta and was prepared with unique molecular identifiers. One entry per CDR3 protein results from TCRdb running MiXCR on the PCR reads. This sample has 600,000 to 700,000 distinct CDR3 sequences, with approximately 14% found just once. The specimen was PBMCs, collected before TCRalphabeta/CD19-depleted stem cell transplant. Receptors were obtained from a girl under 10 years old with congenital amegakaryocytic thrombocytopenia, due to receive a stem cell transplant.

The V call is TRBV10-3, the J call TRBJ2-5, with 7 bases lining up with TRBD1. V shed 0 bases and J 2 bases; nucleotides not matched to a gene: 6. CDR1 ENHRY and CDR2 SYGVKD come from the germline V gene. This CDR3 comprises 16 residues. CDR3 protein: CAISESLQGRQETQYF. As DNA, the CDR3 is TGTGCCATCAGTGAGTCCCTACAGGGGCGTCAAGAGACCCAGTACTTC.

This clonotype occurred many times. The chain employs TRBV12-3 or TRBV12-4 and TRBJ1-1, with TRBD1 as a possible D gene (5 bases). The CDR3 is 17 residues long. Between the trimmed V and J ends, which lost 0 bases and 1 base, there was a span of 15 bases. CDR3 in DNA: TGTGCCAGCAGTTTAGCCGGCAGGGTATATGGGAACACTGAAGCTTTCTTT. Residues: CASSLAGRVYGNTEAFF.

This clonotype was recorded many times. One end of the junction fails to match germline, which may point to a read error. V usage is TRBV6-1 and J usage is TRBJ2-1; TRBD2 is a possible D gene (5 bases). Germline V gene lookup returns CDR1 MNHNS and CDR2 SASEGT. CDR3 length: 14 residues. CDR3: CASSDTGIHNGQFF. In nucleotides, the CDR3 is TGTGCCAGCAGTGACACCGGGATTCATAATGGGCAGTTCTTC.

This clonotype was found a few times. This chain uses TRBV30 with TRBJ2-2, with D uncertain. Germline CDR1 reads GTSNPN; CDR2 reads SVGIG (reference sequence). V was clipped by 5 bases and J by 9 bases, with 19 bases between them. The length of the CDR3 is 14 residues. The CDR3 is CAWDGWGTHRELFF. For the CDR3, the DNA is TGTGCCTGGGACGGGTGGGGAACCCACAGGGAGCTGTTTTTT.

This clonotype was found many times. The rearrangement links TRBV15 to TRBJ1-5; D is undetermined. The germline gives CDR1 LNHNV, CDR2 YYDKDF (reference sequence). The CDR3 length is 16 residues. V was trimmed by 0 bases and J by 4 bases, leaving 13 bases between them. This chain's CDR3 is CATSRDSSGGNQPQHF. For the CDR3, the DNA is TGTGCCACCAGCAGAGATAGCTCGGGAGGGAATCAGCCCCAGCATTTT. Full variable domain (rest looked up from reference TRBV15 and TRBJ1-5): DAMVIQNPRYQVTQFGKPVTLSCSQTLNHNVMYWYQQKSSQAPKLLFHYYDKDFNNEADTPDNFQSRRPNTSFCFLDIRSPGLGDTAMYLCATSRDSSGGNQPQHFGDGTRLSIL.

This clonotype was observed a handful of times. The J gene is TRBJ2-7, the V gene TRBV5-1; 13 nucleotides match TRBD2. The germline V gene encodes CDR1 SGHRS and CDR2 YFSETQ. Trimming removed 4 bases from V and 4 bases from J; junction bases left unmatched: 14. The CDR3 has 18 residues. The CDR3 spells CASSLRLGTSGTTYEQYF. The CDR3 bases are TGCGCCAGCAGCCTCCGGTTGGGGACTAGCGGGACGACATACGAGCAGTACTTC.

The V and J genes are TRBV27 and TRBJ1-4; tentatively, D is TRBD1 (5 bases). The V and J ends lost 5 bases and 8 bases respectively, with 18 bases between them. The CDR3 is 15 amino acids. Germline values: CDR1 MNHEY, CDR2 SMNVEV (reference sequence). DNA of the CDR3: TGTGCCAGCAGTACCGACTGGGGGGGTAACGAAAAACTGTTTTTT. It codes for CASSTDWGGNEKLFF.

This clonotype has just a few counts. The rearrangement links TRBV29-1 to TRBJ2-3; the D gene is possibly TRBD1 (5 bases). The CDR3 is 14 amino acids. V lost 3 bases and J lost 0, with 10 bases in between. Germline V gene sequence: CDR1 SQVTM, CDR2 ANQGSEA. The CDR3 loop is CSVDLAGSTDTQYF. Written as DNA, the CDR3 is TGCAGCGTTGATCTGGCAGGGAGCACAGATACGCAGTATTTT.

The chain recombines TRBV5-1 with TRBJ1-1; D is perhaps TRBD1 (6 bases). V was shortened by 4 bases and J by 3 bases, with 13 bases between the two germline ends. The CDR3 sequence is 14 residues long. Per the germline V gene, CDR1 is SGHRS and CDR2 is YFSETQ. The CDR3 protein is CASSAGDGHTEAFF. CDR3 nucleotides: TGCGCCAGCAGCGCAGGGGACGGGCACACTGAAGCTTTCTTT.

Ten or more counts support this clonotype. The chain combines TRBV29-1 with TRBJ2-2, with D hard to call. The ends were cut back, 7 bases at V and 2 bases at J, with 8 bases in the middle. The CDR3 consists of 12 residues. Germline CDR1 is SQVTM and CDR2 is ANQGSEA. DNA of the CDR3: TGCAGCGGTGGCACAAACACCGGGGAGCTGTTTTTT. It is translated as CSGGTNTGELFF.

The count of this clonotype is one. This chain connects TRBV7-8 to TRBJ2-7; 8 bases map to TRBD1. Germline CDR1 SGHVS, CDR2 FQNEAQ. This CDR3 region has 15 residues. V lost 1 base to trimming and J lost 3 bases; unmatched junction nucleotides: 5. Here the CDR3 DNA reads TGTGCCAGCAGCTTAGGGACAGGGTTATACTACGAGCAGTACTTC. Translation gives CASSLGTGLYYEQYF. The variable domain in full, with the rest retrieved from reference TRBV7-8 and TRBJ2-7, is GAGVSQSPRYKVAKRGQDVALRCDPISGHVSLFWYQQALGQGPEFLTYFQNEAQLDKSGLPSDRFFAERPEGSVSTLKIQRTQQEDSAVYLCASSLGTGLYYEQYFGPGTRLTVT.

The V call is TRBV7-2, the J call TRBJ2-1; D is perhaps TRBD1 or TRBD2 (5 bases each). Trimming removed 7 bases at V and 9 bases at J, with 19 bases between. The CDR3 contains 14 residues. Germline CDR1 is SGHTA and CDR2 is FQGNSA. This CDR3 is CASTAEGPRGEQFF. The CDR3 region has the DNA TGTGCCAGCACCGCCGAGGGTCCTAGGGGTGAGCAGTTCTTC.

This clonotype was recorded at least ten times. This sequence joins TRBV15 and TRBJ2-1; perhaps TRBD1 as D (7 bases). Germline-derived CDR1 and CDR2 are LNHNV and YYDKDF (reference sequence). V lost 6 bases to trimming and J lost 3 bases, with 12 bases between them. This CDR3 region has 14 residues. CDR3 in amino acids: CATRGQGGYNEQFF. The CDR3 bases are TGTGCCACCAGAGGGCAGGGGGGCTACAATGAGCAGTTCTTC. Supplemented by reference TRBV15 and TRBJ2-1, the full variable domain reads DAMVIQNPRYQVTQFGKPVTLSCSQTLNHNVMYWYQQKSSQAPKLLFHYYDKDFNNEADTPDNFQSRRPNTSFCFLDIRSPGLGDTAMYLCATRGQGGYNEQFFGPGTRLTVL.

The chain couples TRBV11-2 to TRBJ1-1; D is unclear. V lost 1 base, J lost 1 base, and 13 bases lay in between. The CDR3 consists of 16 residues. Per germline, CDR1 SGHAT and CDR2 FQNNGV. CDR3 in DNA: TGTGCCAGCAGCTTAGGAGAATATTACCCGAACACTGAAGCTTTCTTT. Protein: CASSLGEYYPNTEAFF.

A few counts support this clonotype. CDR3 sequence: CASSPQPLAGPDTQYF. CDR3 DNA sequence: TGTGCCAGCTCACCACAGCCACTAGCGGGCCCAGATACGCAGTATTTT. The chain employs TRBV18 and TRBJ2-3; 9 bases are a match to TRBD2. CDR3 size: 16 residues. Germline CDR1 and CDR2: KGHSH and LQKENI. The V segment lost 1 base and the J segment 4 bases; nucleotides outside the gene matches: 6.

The chain joins TRBV28 to TRBJ2-5; D not resolved. V shed 3 bases and J shed 5 bases, with 19 bases lying between them. The V gene's germline CDR1 is MDHEN and CDR2 SYDVKM. CDR3 length equals 16 residues. The CDR3 region is CASSFIPARIRETQYF. The CDR3 nucleotides read TGTGCCAGCAGTTTTATACCGGCACGTATACGGGAGACCCAGTACTTC.

The sample holds many counts of this clonotype. The chain combines TRBV5-1 with TRBJ2-7; D is uncertain. The CDR3 totals 14 residues. Between the trimmed V and J ends, which lost 3 bases and 1 base, there was a span of 11 bases. CDR1 is SGHRS, CDR2 YFSETQ, per germline. The CDR3 spells CASSYFDQSYEQYF. CDR3 sequence (DNA): TGCGCCAGCAGCTACTTCGACCAATCCTACGAGCAGTACTTC. The full variable domain, with the rest looked up from reference TRBV5-1 and TRBJ2-7, is KAGVTQTPRYLIKTRGQQVTLSCSPISGHRSVSWYQQTPGQGLQFLFEYFSETQRNKGNFPGRFSGRQFSNSRSEMNVSTLELGDSALYLCASSYFDQSYEQYFGPGTRLTVT.

This clonotype was recorded many times. The chain couples TRBV11-1 to TRBJ1-1; D gene uncertain. Germline loops: CDR1 SGHAT, CDR2 FQDESV (reference sequence). The CDR3 extends over 14 amino acids. Trimming took off 3 bases at V and 3 bases at J, with 11 bases between the two ends. The CDR3 DNA sequence: TGTGCCAGCAGCTTCGAACCGGCCTACACTGAAGCTTTCTTT. It yields the protein CASSFEPAYTEAFF.

This clonotype was observed a handful of times. The genes are TRBV5-1 and TRBJ2-1; 12 positions match TRBD2. Germline assignment: CDR1 SGHRS and CDR2 YFSETQ. CDR3 length: 17 amino acids. J lost 0 bases, V lost 2 bases, and 3 bases had no gene match. The CDR3 DNA follows: TGCGCCAGCAGCTTACTAGCGGGGGGCAGCTCCTACAATGAGCAGTTCTTC. Amino acids: CASSLLAGGSSYNEQFF.

This clonotype has at least ten counts. The J gene is TRBJ2-1, the V gene TRBV12-3 or TRBV12-4; 11 bases are a match to TRBD2. The CDR3 is 14 residues long. Trimming cost V 6 bases and J 10 bases; bases outside gene matches: 8. CDR3 sequence (DNA): TGTGCCAGCAGAGTAGCGGGAGGGCCGTTAGAGCAGTTCTTC. It specifies CASRVAGGPLEQFF.

This clonotype was seen more than once but under ten times. The genes are TRBV5-1 and TRBJ2-5; D is ambiguous. The CDR3 is 15 amino acids. The germline CDR1 and CDR2 sequences are SGHRS and YFSETQ. Trimming took 3 bases from V and 4 from J, leaving 16 bases between them. This chain's CDR3 is CASSYLPGSLETQYF. The CDR3 DNA is TGCGCCAGCAGCTACCTTCCAGGTAGCCTAGAGACCCAGTACTTC.

This clonotype was detected many times. The chain's CDR3 is CASSYQSGTGLLEAFF. Here the CDR3 DNA reads TGCGCCAGCAGCTATCAGTCCGGGACAGGACTCCTTGAAGCTTTCTTT. This chain connects TRBV5-1 to TRBJ1-1, with 8 bases identical to TRBD1. Per germline, CDR1 SGHRS and CDR2 YFSETQ. J was trimmed by 7 bases and V by 3 bases; bases with no gene match: 14. This CDR3 comprises 16 residues.